Shown below are 27 T cell receptor beta chains from a single sample sequenced in a study of shared clonotypes between healthy human individuals. Clones were sequenced by immunoSEQ multiplex PCR, and TCRdb holds only the in-frame ones, with some missing. The sample lists about a million clones, about 80% occurring once. Sequences were obtained from memory CD4+ T cells from PBMCs. Subset here: CD45RA-negative fraction. All receptors derive from a man aged 18 to 29 in good health. Some clones in this sample may be carry-over from other donors' samples.

The chain joins TRBV27 to TRBJ2-7; 7 bases map to TRBD1. Germline values: CDR1 MNHEY, CDR2 SMNVEV (reference sequence). This CDR3 is built from 15 residues. V lost 6 bases to trimming and J lost 4 bases; unmatched junction nucleotides: 12. CDR3 loop: CASRRQTGEGYEQYF. The CDR3 DNA reads TGTGCCAGCAGAAGGCAAACAGGGGAAGGGTACGAGCAGTACTTC.

Points on this clone: Other DNA sequences within the sample encode an identical CDR3. The chain is built from TRBV7-2 and TRBJ2-3, with D uncertain. The V end was cut by 7 bases, the J end by 3 bases, with 8 bases between. The germline V gene encodes CDR1 SGHTA and CDR2 FQGNSA. CDR3 length equals 12 residues. CDR3 loop: CASTPRTDTQYF. The CDR3 nucleotides are TGTGCCAGCACCCCGAGGACAGATACGCAGTATTTT.

A few counts support this clone. The chain carries TRBV28 and TRBJ1-1; 8 nucleotides agree with TRBD1. V shed 4 bases, J shed 2 bases, and the junction held 9 bases outside the gene matches. The CDR3 has 16 amino acids. Germline V gene sequence: CDR1 MDHEN, CDR2 SYDVKM. The CDR3 here is CASSYPSGTGNTEAFF. The CDR3 DNA reads TGTGCCAGCAGTTACCCCTCCGGGACAGGTAACACTGAAGCTTTCTTT.

This clone was detected once. The chain combines TRBV7-6 with TRBJ2-7, with D possibly called TRBD1 or TRBD2 (8 bases each). The CDR3 has 18 amino acids. CDR1 is SGHVS and CDR2 is FNYEAQ in the germline V gene. Trimming stripped 5 bases from V and 0 bases from J, with 23 bases between. The CDR3 spells CASSLRGRASGPSYEQYF. CDR3 DNA: TGTGCCAGCAGCCTCAGGGGGCGGGCTAGCGGGCCCTCCTACGAGCAGTACTTC. The variable domain in full, completed from reference TRBV7-6 and TRBJ2-7, reads GAGVSQSPRYKVTKRGQDVALRCDPISGHVSLYWYRQALGQGPEFLTYFNYEAQQDKSGLPNDRFSAERPEGSISTLTIQRTEQRDSAMYRCASSLRGRASGPSYEQYFGPGTRLTVT.

The V call is TRBV5-1, the J call TRBJ2-3, with D tentatively TRBD1 (5 bases). V was cut by 1 base and J by 4 bases, with 13 bases left in between. This CDR3 has 15 residues. Germline V gene sequence: CDR1 SGHRS, CDR2 YFSETQ. The CDR3 spells CASSLPGMYPDTQYF. CDR3 in DNA: TGCGCCAGCAGCTTGCCAGGGATGTACCCAGATACGCAGTATTTT.

This chain connects TRBV5-1 to TRBJ2-1; D is uncertain. The CDR3 sequence is 15 residues long. Germline V gene lookup returns CDR1 SGHRS and CDR2 YFSETQ. The V end lost 1 base, the J end lost 3 bases, and 11 bases lay between the germline ends. The CDR3 is CASSLSGADYNEQFF. As DNA, the CDR3 is TGCGCCAGCAGCTTGTCTGGAGCTGACTACAATGAGCAGTTCTTC.

The rearrangement joins TRBV15 to TRBJ1-2; D gene uncertain. This CDR3 spans 12 amino acids. The V end lost 1 base, the J end lost 4 bases, and 4 bases lay between the germline ends. The germline CDR1 and CDR2 sequences are LNHNV and YYDKDF (reference sequence). The CDR3 spells CATSRVIYGYTF. The CDR3 nucleotides read TGTGCCACCAGCAGAGTGATCTATGGCTACACCTTC. Looking up the rest from reference TRBV15 and TRBJ1-2 gives the full variable domain: DAMVIQNPRYQVTQFGKPVTLSCSQTLNHNVMYWYQQKSSQAPKLLFHYYDKDFNNEADTPDNFQSRRPNTSFCFLDIRSPGLGDTAMYLCATSRVIYGYTFGSGTRLTVV.

The chain combines TRBV7-2 with TRBJ2-1, with 13 nucleotides matching TRBD2. Germline CDR1 is SGHTA and CDR2 is FQGNSA. CDR3 size: 16 residues. Trimming removed 4 bases from V and 5 bases from J; junction bases left unmatched: 5. The CDR3 is CASSWWGTSGNNEQFF. The CDR3 region has the DNA TGTGCCAGCAGCTGGTGGGGGACTAGCGGGAACAATGAGCAGTTCTTC.

V gene TRBV28 combines with J gene TRBJ1-4, with D hard to call. Germline CDR1 is MDHEN and CDR2 is SYDVKM. CDR3 length equals 12 residues. Trimming removed 5 bases from V and 11 bases from J, with 12 bases in between. The CDR3 region has the DNA TGTGCCAGCAGTCCCCAGAGGTGGAAACTGTTTTTT. As protein: CASSPQRWKLFF.

V gene TRBV5-6 combines with J gene TRBJ1-5; D gene uncertain. The germline V gene encodes CDR1 SGHDT and CDR2 YYEEEE. The V end lost 0 bases, the J end lost 0 bases, and 10 bases lay between the germline ends. The length of the CDR3 is 16 residues. CDR3 residues: CASSLGGGYSNQPQHF. The CDR3 region has the DNA TGTGCCAGCAGCTTGGGGGGAGGGTATAGCAATCAGCCCCAGCATTTT.

CDR3 region: CASTAAAGREQYF. The DNA for the CDR3 is TGTGCCAGCACCGCAGCGGCCGGGAGGGAGCAGTACTTC. This sequence joins TRBV7-2 and TRBJ2-5, with 8 bases identical to TRBD2. The CDR3 sequence is 13 residues long. Per germline, CDR1 SGHTA and CDR2 FQGNSA. V was clipped by 7 bases and J by 11 bases; unmatched bases: 12.

Points on this clone: Other DNA variants within this sample encode the same CDR3. This chain joins TRBV28 and TRBJ1-2; perhaps TRBD1 as D (5 bases). The CDR3 runs to 13 residues. The ends were cut back, 2 bases at V and 4 bases at J, with 8 bases in the middle. Germline V gene data show CDR1 as MDHEN and CDR2 as SYDVKM. The CDR3 reads CASSLGGTYGYTF. The CDR3, as DNA: TGTGCCAGCAGTTTAGGGGGAACCTATGGCTACACCTTC.

Regarding this clone: Additional DNA sequences in this sample encode the identical CDR3. The gene calls are TRBV28 and TRBJ2-3; D ambiguous. This CDR3 is built from 12 residues. In germline, CDR1 is MDHEN, CDR2 SYDVKM. With 2 bases removed from V and 4 bases from J, the gap between germline ends came to 4 bases. The CDR3 loop reads CASSLTADTQYF. CDR3 bases: TGTGCCAGCAGTTTAACCGCAGATACGCAGTATTTT.

The chain combines TRBV5-1 with TRBJ2-6; no clear D gene. Trimming left V 0 bases short and J 1 base short, with 8 bases between. This CDR3 spans 16 amino acids. The V gene's germline CDR1 is SGHRS and CDR2 YFSETQ. DNA for the CDR3: TGCGCCAGCAGCTTGGAGGCAGCTTCTGGGGCCAACGTCCTGACTTTC. Translation: CASSLEAASGANVLTF.

CDR3 protein: CAWSFGTPLSGNTIYF. DNA for the CDR3: TGTGCCTGGAGTTTCGGGACACCGCTCTCTGGAAACACCATATATTTT. The chain recombines TRBV30 with TRBJ1-3; weak D call: TRBD1 (6 bases). The CDR3 extends over 16 amino acids. Germline values: CDR1 GTSNPN, CDR2 SVGIG (reference sequence). V was pared by 2 bases and J by 0 bases, with 14 bases between.

Details on this clone: At the DNA level, this CDR3 is encoded by other sequences in the same sample as well. The chain has TRBV5-1 and TRBJ2-7; the D gene could be TRBD1 or TRBD2 (5 bases each). V lost 0 bases and J lost 2, with 9 bases in between. The CDR3 sequence is 14 residues long. Looked up from germline, CDR1 is SGHRS and CDR2 is YFSETQ. The CDR3 here is CASSLAPGPYEQYF. CDR3 coding DNA: TGCGCCAGCAGCTTGGCCCCGGGACCCTACGAGCAGTACTTC.

For this clone: A read error is possible here, since a much larger clone lies one base away. The sample has other DNA sequences that encode this CDR3 too. The J gene is TRBJ1-1, the V gene TRBV5-4, with D perhaps matching TRBD1 (5 bases). The CDR3 sequence is 14 residues long. The germline V and J ends were trimmed by 0 bases and 1 base, with 7 bases remaining between them. Germline CDR1 and CDR2: SGHNT and YYREEE (reference sequence). CDR3 loop: CASSLDGGNTEAFF. Here the CDR3 DNA reads TGTGCCAGCAGCTTGGACGGGGGGAACACTGAAGCTTTCTTT. Full variable domain (remainder filled in from reference TRBV5-4 and TRBJ1-1): ETGVTQSPTHLIKTRGQQVTLRCSSQSGHNTVSWYQQALGQGPQFIFQYYREEENGRGNFPPRFSGLQFPNYSSELNVNALELDDSALYLCASSLDGGNTEAFFGQGTRLTVV.

The genes are TRBV9 and TRBJ2-2; TRBD2 matches 10 bases. The V and J ends lost 2 bases and 0 bases, in that order; junction bases with no gene match: 4. The length of the CDR3 is 17 residues. CDR1 and CDR2 from the germline V gene are SGDLS and YYNGEE. The CDR3 region has the DNA TGTGCCAGCAGCGTTCGAGCGGGAGGGCCGAACACCGGGGAGCTGTTTTTT. It codes for CASSVRAGGPNTGELFF.

This chain connects TRBV28 to TRBJ2-3; TRBD2 aligns across 10 bases. The germline V gene has CDR1 MDHEN and CDR2 SYDVKM. Trimming took 2 bases from V and 2 from J; bases not matched to a gene: 13. The CDR3 loop spans 19 amino acids. The CDR3: CASSLGAWSSGRFTDTQYF. As DNA, the CDR3 is TGTGCCAGCAGTTTAGGAGCATGGAGTAGCGGGAGGTTCACAGATACGCAGTATTTT.

The J gene is TRBJ1-5, the V gene TRBV19; a possible D gene is TRBD1 (6 bases). Germline V CDR1 and CDR2: LNHDA, SQIVND (reference sequence). CDR3 length: 16 residues. The V and J ends lost 3 bases and 0 bases respectively, with 12 bases between them. As DNA, the CDR3 is TGTGCCAGTAGTATCATGGGCAGGGGTAGCAATCAGCCCCAGCATTTT. Protein product: CASSIMGRGSNQPQHF.

A single count supports this clone. The rearrangement joins TRBV19 to TRBJ2-5; D remains unclear. V was trimmed by 8 bases and J by 4 bases, leaving 11 bases between them. This CDR3 comprises 12 residues. Germline V CDR1 and CDR2: LNHDA, SQIVND (reference sequence). The DNA of the CDR3 is TGTGCCAGTCGCCCCCGGAGAGAGACCCAGTACTTC. This translates into CASRPRRETQYF.

Of note for this clone: A much larger clonotype is one base distant, so this may be a read error. The chain has TRBV7-6 and TRBJ1-1, with 10 bases that match TRBD1. Trimming took 1 base from V and 10 from J; bases not matched to a gene: 3. CDR1 is SGHVS, CDR2 FNYEAQ, per germline. The CDR3 is made up of 13 amino acids. The CDR3 nucleotides are TGTGCCAGCAGCTTAGAGACAGGGGGCGCAGCTTTCTTT. It translates to CASSLETGGAAFF. Filled out from reference TRBV7-6 and TRBJ1-1, the complete variable domain reads GAGVSQSPRYKVTKRGQDVALRCDPISGHVSLYWYRQALGQGPEFLTYFNYEAQQDKSGLPNDRFSAERPEGSISTLTIQRTEQRDSAMYRCASSLETGGAAFFGQGTRLTVV.

V is TRBV4-2 and J is TRBJ2-7; TRBD1 agrees at 9 bases. J gave up 4 bases and V 1 base, and 5 bases lay outside the gene matches. Germline assignment: CDR1 LGHNA and CDR2 YNFKEQ. This CDR3 region has 15 residues. The DNA of the CDR3 is TGTGCCAGCAGCCAAGTGTCACAGGGGGCATACGAGCAGTACTTC. Translation gives CASSQVSQGAYEQYF.

The genes are TRBV6-6 and TRBJ2-3; perhaps TRBD1 as D (6 bases). This CDR3 is 16 amino acids long. CDR1 and CDR2 (germline): MNHNY, SVGAGI (reference sequence). V lost 3 bases, J lost 5 bases, and 18 bases lay in between. CDR3 sequence: CASSYHRDIEGDTQYF. DNA for the CDR3: TGTGCCAGCAGTTATCACCGGGACATCGAGGGAGATACGCAGTATTTT.

V usage is TRBV9 and J usage is TRBJ2-3; TRBD2 matches 7 bases. The CDR3 sequence is 15 residues long. The J segment lost 0 bases and the V segment lost 4 bases, leaving 5 bases of the junction unmatched. Looked up from germline, CDR1 is SGDLS and CDR2 is YYNGEE. The CDR3 DNA follows: TGTGCCAGCAGCTCCCGGGACTACAGCACAGATACGCAGTATTTT. Amino acid sequence: CASSSRDYSTDTQYF.

This clone has at least ten counts. This chain links TRBV7-6 with TRBJ2-7; D tentatively reads TRBD1 or TRBD2 (5 bases each). The CDR3 has 20 amino acids. CDR1 and CDR2 from the germline V gene are SGHVS and FNYEAQ. The V and J ends lost 5 bases and 0 bases respectively, with 29 bases between them. The CDR3 bases are TGTGCCAGCAGCGCGAGGACGCCAGGGCCCTCGTTGGGGAGCTCCTACGAGCAGTACTTC. This sequence encodes CASSARTPGPSLGSSYEQYF.

V usage is TRBV19 and J usage is TRBJ1-1; D unresolved. Germline V gives CDR1 LNHDA, CDR2 SQIVND (reference sequence). Trimming left V 1 base short and J 3 bases short, with 18 bases between. This CDR3 is 17 amino acids long. CDR3 DNA: TGTGCCAGTAGTATAGCCCCCCAGACGGTGGTGGACACTGAAGCTTTCTTT. Translation: CASSIAPQTVVDTEAFF.